This T cell receptor beta chain comes out of a study of blood T cells in healthy people across ages (dated by TCRdb to the mid-2010s). Turning to the overall study: In model experiments, template switching captured about one uniquely barcoded TCR beta cDNA molecule for every two T cells. Age-related changes in TCR beta repertoire diversity were measured in the study by deep sequencing normalized with unique cDNA molecular identifiers. For two donors (one aged 18 to 29 and one aged 80 or older), the study analyzed two additional independent replicas of 1 million unique cDNA reads from the same blood draw. Donors were grouped into four age groups: young (average about 15 years), middle-aged (around 39), aged (roughly 62) and long-lived (82). To avoid experimental bias, donors of different ages were spread randomly across the sequencing lanes. Overall study results and their limits: Because donor CMV infection status was unknown, age-related changes in expanded clonotypes were potentially confounded. Compared with the aged group, more naive CD4+ T cells, fewer expanded clones and increased TCR diversity were shown by the long-lived group, suggesting age selection. Observed TCR beta diversity per million T cells fell roughly linearly with age, and a significant reduction was already apparent by age about 38. The percentage of naive T cells measured by flow cytometry correlated strongly with observed TCR beta diversity. Estimates of total diversity based on one million sequenced T cells were considered lower bounds and underestimates. Because profiling used bulk unsorted PBMCs, naive and antigen-experienced compartments could not be compared conclusively.

Library prep was done by 5' RACE. The reads were generated on an Illumina HiSeq 2500. The second PCR ran for roughly 6 to 11 cycles and used a J-beta primer mix along with a sample-barcoded 5' primer. A unique molecular identifier was introduced onto each TCR beta cDNA molecule by a template-switch 5' adaptor carrying 12 random nucleotides. Each sample yielded at least 2.5 million CDR3-containing paired-end reads. First-strand cDNA was synthesized from all RNA with the Mint cDNA synthesis kit, primed by a TRBC-specific oligonucleotide. Following uracil-DNA glycosylase treatment, all cDNA underwent a first 18-cycle PCR with the universal primers M1SS and BC2_uni_R. The authors' pipeline ran thus. For normalization, 1 million high-quality reads, each with a distinct molecular identifier, were randomly selected from each sample. Instead of being binned into consensus sequences, reads with shared molecular identifiers were discarded. MiTCR, run with a Q25 quality threshold and the strictest error-elimination algorithm, handled CDR3 identification, clonotype clustering and error correction. Lower-bound total TCR beta diversity was estimated with a nonparametric unseen species model using Euler transformation. Clones were called with MiXCR by TCRdb after fastp trimmed the public reads at Q25, and only in-frame beta chains were retained. All rows with the same CDR3 protein become a single entry with the most common DNA and genes. The V and J calls were determined by TCRdb, not by the authors. A total of over a million distinct CDR3 sequences appear in this sample, 45% of them only once. The ten largest clones take up under 20% of the sample.

The approximately 41 donors, aged about 6 to 95 years, were systemically healthy Caucasian individuals from Russia. Each donor gave 9 to 10 milliliters of peripheral blood, collected into EDTA-treated Vacutainer tubes. Ficoll-Paque density-gradient centrifugation was used to isolate PBMCs, with at least 7 million per sample. Total RNA, at least 6 micrograms per sample, was extracted from PBMCs with Trizol reagent. For every donor, flow cytometry on a PBMC aliquot measured the percentage of naive CD45RAhigh/CD27high T cells. Concerning this clonotype: The specificity of this receptor is unknown. Base quality data are lacking; no much larger clone is found one base away.

The junction carries 11 bases between V and J, which are trimmed by 0 bases and 7 bases respectively. The CDR3 numbers 13 residues from cysteine through phenylalanine. Solely the CDR3 DNA is kept, with 39 bases framed from the first base. CDR1 and CDR2 were assigned from the germline V gene as SGHDT and YYEEEE. This sequence originates from a woman aged 55-75 years in good health. This sequence uses TRBV5-6 and TRBJ2-7; TRBD2 is possibly the D segment (5 matching bases). The sample was blood. The CDR3 region has the sequence CASSLVVRREQYF. DNA sequence: TGTGCCAGCAGCTTGGTCGTCAGGAGGGAGCAGTACTTC.